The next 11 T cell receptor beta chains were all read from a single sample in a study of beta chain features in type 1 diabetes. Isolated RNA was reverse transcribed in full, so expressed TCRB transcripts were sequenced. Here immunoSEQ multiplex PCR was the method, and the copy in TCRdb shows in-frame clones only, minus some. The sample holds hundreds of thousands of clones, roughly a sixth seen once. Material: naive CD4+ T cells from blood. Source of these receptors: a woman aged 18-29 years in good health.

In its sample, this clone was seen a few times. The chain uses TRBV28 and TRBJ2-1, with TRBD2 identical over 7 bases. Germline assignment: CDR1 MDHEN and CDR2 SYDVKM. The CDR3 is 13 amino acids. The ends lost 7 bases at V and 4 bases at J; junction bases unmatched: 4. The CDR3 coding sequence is TGTGCCAGCACCGGGACTACGTACAATGAGCAGTTCTTC. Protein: CASTGTTYNEQFF.

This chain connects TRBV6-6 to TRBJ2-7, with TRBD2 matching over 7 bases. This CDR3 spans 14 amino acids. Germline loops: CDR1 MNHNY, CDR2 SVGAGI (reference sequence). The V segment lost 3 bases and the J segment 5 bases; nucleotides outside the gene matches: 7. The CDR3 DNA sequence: TGTGCCAGCAGTTATGGGGAGGGGTCGGACGAGCAGTACTTC. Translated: CASSYGEGSDEQYF.

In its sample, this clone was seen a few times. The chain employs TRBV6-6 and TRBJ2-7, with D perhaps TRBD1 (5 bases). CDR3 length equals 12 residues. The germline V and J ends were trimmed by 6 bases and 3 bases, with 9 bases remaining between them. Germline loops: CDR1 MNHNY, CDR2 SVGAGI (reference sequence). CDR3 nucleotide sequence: TGTGCCAGCAGGGTGCAGGGCTACGAGCAGTACTTC. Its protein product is CASRVQGYEQYF.

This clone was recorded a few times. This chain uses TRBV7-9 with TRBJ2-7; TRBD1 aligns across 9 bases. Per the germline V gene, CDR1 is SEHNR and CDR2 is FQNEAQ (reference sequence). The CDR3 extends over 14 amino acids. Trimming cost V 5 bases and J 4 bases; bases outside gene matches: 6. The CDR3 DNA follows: TGTGCCAGCAGCCCCGGGACAGGGATATACGAGCAGTACTTC. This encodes CASSPGTGIYEQYF.

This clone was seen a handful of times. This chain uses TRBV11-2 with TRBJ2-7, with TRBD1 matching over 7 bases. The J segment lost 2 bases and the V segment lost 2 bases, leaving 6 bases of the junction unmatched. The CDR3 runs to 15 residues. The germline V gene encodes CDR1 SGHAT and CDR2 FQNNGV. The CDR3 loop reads CASSLYVGQTYEQYF. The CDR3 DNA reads TGTGCCAGCAGCTTATATGTGGGACAGACCTACGAGCAGTACTTC.

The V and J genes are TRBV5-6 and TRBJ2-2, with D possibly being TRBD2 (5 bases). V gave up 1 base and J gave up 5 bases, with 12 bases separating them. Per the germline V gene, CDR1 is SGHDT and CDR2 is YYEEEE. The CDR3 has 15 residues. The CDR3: CASSLWEWVTGELFF. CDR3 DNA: TGTGCCAGCAGCTTGTGGGAGTGGGTGACCGGGGAGCTGTTTTTT.

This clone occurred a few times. DNA of the CDR3: TGTGCCATCGATAGAGCGGGAGGTAGTCCGGGGGAGCAGTACTTC. It translates to CAIDRAGGSPGEQYF. V gene TRBV6-6 combines with J gene TRBJ2-7, with 9 bases fitting TRBD2. Looked up from germline, CDR1 is MNHNY and CDR2 is SVGAGI (reference sequence). The CDR3 is 15 residues long. The V and J ends lost 10 bases and 7 bases, in that order; junction bases with no gene match: 17.

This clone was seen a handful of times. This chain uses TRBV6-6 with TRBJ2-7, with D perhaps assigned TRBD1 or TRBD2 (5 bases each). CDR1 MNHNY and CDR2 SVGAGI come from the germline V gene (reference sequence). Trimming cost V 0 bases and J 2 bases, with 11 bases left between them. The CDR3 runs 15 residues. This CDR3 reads CASSYSGAGTYEQYF. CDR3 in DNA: TGTGCCAGCAGTTACTCCGGGGCAGGTACCTACGAGCAGTACTTC.

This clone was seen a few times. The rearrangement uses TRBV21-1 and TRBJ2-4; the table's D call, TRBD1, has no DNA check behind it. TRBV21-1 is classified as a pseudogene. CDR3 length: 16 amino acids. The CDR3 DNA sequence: TGTGCCAGCAGCAAATTTGGCCTTCCCTTTAAAAACATTCAGTACTTC. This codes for CASSKFGLPFKNIQYF.

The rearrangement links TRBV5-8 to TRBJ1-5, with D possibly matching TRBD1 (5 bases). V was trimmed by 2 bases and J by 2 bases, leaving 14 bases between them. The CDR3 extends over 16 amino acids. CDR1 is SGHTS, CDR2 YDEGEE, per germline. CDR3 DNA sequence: TGTGCCAGCAGCTTAGGTGCGGGGGTAGGCAATCAGCCCCAGCATTTT. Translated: CASSLGAGVGNQPQHF.

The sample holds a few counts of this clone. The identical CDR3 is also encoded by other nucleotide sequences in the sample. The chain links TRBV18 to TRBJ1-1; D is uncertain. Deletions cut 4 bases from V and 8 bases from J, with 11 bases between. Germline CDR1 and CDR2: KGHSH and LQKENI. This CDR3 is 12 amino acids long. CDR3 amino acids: CASSHRQDEAFF. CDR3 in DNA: TGTGCCAGCTCACACCGGCAGGACGAAGCTTTCTTT.